Given below is one T cell receptor (beta chain) in context. The antigen it binds to is not known. Base quality data are lacking; no much larger clone is found one base away. This sample is part of a study of a mutant IDH1 vaccine in newly diagnosed glioma (dated by TCRdb to the early 2020s). Study-level background: Eight vaccinations were administered to patients in weeks 1, 3, 5, 7, 11, 15, 19 and 23, corresponding to visits V03 through V10. Of the 30 or so patients who were treated, about 62% were male and about 40% were female, and the mean age was about 40 years. Peripheral blood was collected at six visits: V03 (baseline), V05, V07, V10, V12 and V13. In the chemotherapy-containing groups, vaccination started alongside temozolomide cycles, whereas in patients who had radiotherapy alone it started 4-6 weeks after radiotherapy. Longitudinal TCRB deep sequencing was performed for 20 to 30 treated patients wherever samples were available for exploratory analyses. Prior to enrollment, standard therapy consisting of radiotherapy alone, temozolomide alone, or radiochemotherapy with temozolomide had been administered to patients, with the combination being received by most patients.

What the study reported, not specific to this receptor: According to the authors, sample limitations meant that analyses of patient blood samples could not be reproduced. Availability determined which PBMC samples were chosen for TCRB deep sequencing. No apparent relationship was observed between pseudoprogression and alterations in the top peripheral T cell clonotypes detected by TCRB sequencing. Vaccine-induced immune responses across multiple MHC alleles were detected in 90% to 95% of patients.

This specimen's time point label, per the study, means: week 11, during vaccination. Each vaccine dose was 300 ug of a 20-mer mutant IDH1 peptide in Montanide, given subcutaneously with topical imiquimod. Donors had newly diagnosed WHO grade 3 or 4 IDH1-mutant astrocytomas with loss of nuclear ATRX. The samples were drawn from NOA16, a multicentre, single-arm, open-label phase I trial in Germany that tested a mutant IDH1 peptide vaccine in humans for the first time. Genomic DNA for TCRB sequencing was isolated from EDTA blood with the DNeasy Blood and Tissue Kit. The library was produced with the immunoSEQ multiplex PCR assay. Rearranged TCR beta chain sequences were amplified with the hsTCRB Kit following the manufacturer's protocol. TCRB libraries were sequenced on an Illumina MiSeq. As for the authors' bioinformatics: Demultiplexing, trimming and gene mapping were performed with the kit vendor's proprietary platform. TCRdb carries this immuneACCESS record with in-frame sequences only. Its versions omit some clonotypes, under half of them owing to an unresolved V gene in the studies checked, with the rest unexplained. V and J calls and clone size follow that table, whereas D and trimming were derived from the DNA. The sample table lists around 60,000 clones, about 81% of them with a count of one. The ten largest clones capture approximately 9.5% of the sample.

The cysteine opens and the phenylalanine closes a CDR3 of 15 amino acids. The retained sequence is limited to the CDR3, 45 bases, with the frame set at the first base. V is cut back by 3 bases and J by 0 bases, with 4 bases in the junction unmatched. Via the germline V gene, CDR1 is SGHDT and CDR2 YYEEEE. The receptor comes from a woman between 50 and 59 years old with glioma. This specimen was PBMCs, taken from a glioma patient whose treatment included an IDH1 peptide vaccine. In this chain, TRBV5-6 is recombined with TRBJ2-7; 9 middle bases align to TRBD1. CDR3 protein: CASSSTGGGSYEQYF. The bases are TGTGCCAGCAGCTCAACAGGGGGCGGCTCCTACGAGCAGTACTTC.